The next 29 T cell receptor beta chains were all read from a single sample in a study of T-cell reconstitution after alpha-beta-depleted transplantation in children. Using unique molecular identifiers, the investigators prepared the TCRbeta library. TCRdb independently ran MiXCR on the PCR reads; one entry per CDR3 protein. The table shows approximately 83,000 distinct CDR3 sequences, with 9% to 15% occurring only once. This specimen consisted of PBMCs from the stem cell graft donor, obtained from the stem cell graft. All receptors come from a human donor who donated a stem cell graft to a child with inherited bone marrow failure.

This clonotype was seen repeatedly, ten times or more. The chain employs TRBV28 and TRBJ2-2, with D unresolved. Germline V gene lookup returns CDR1 MDHEN and CDR2 SYDVKM. This CDR3 region has 15 residues. V was trimmed by 0 bases and J by 3 bases, leaving 8 bases between them. The CDR3 spells CASSLWGRYTGELFF. The DNA for the CDR3 is TGTGCCAGCAGTTTATGGGGCAGATACACCGGGGAGCTGTTTTTT.

The J gene is TRBJ1-3, the V gene TRBV18; possibly TRBD1 for D (5 bases). Germline values: CDR1 KGHSH, CDR2 LQKENI. This CDR3 is 17 amino acids long. Trimming left V 5 bases short and J 0 bases short, with 17 bases between. The CDR3 is CASSSTTGPISGNTIYF. CDR3 nucleotides: TGTGCCAGCTCATCCACCACGGGACCCATCTCTGGAAACACCATATATTTT.

This clonotype was recorded many times. V and J are TRBV5-1 and TRBJ1-1; D is unresolved. Germline values: CDR1 SGHRS, CDR2 YFSETQ. Trimming removed 4 bases from V and 1 base from J, with 14 bases in between. The CDR3 consists of 15 residues. The CDR3 region has the DNA TGCGCCAGCAGCCCCTGGGAGGGCCGGAACACTGAAGCTTTCTTT. It is translated as CASSPWEGRNTEAFF.

The sample holds many counts of this clonotype. The chain carries TRBV12-3 or TRBV12-4 and TRBJ1-1; the D gene is possibly TRBD1 (5 bases). There are 14 residues in the CDR3. V lost 6 bases and J lost 1, with 12 bases in between. The DNA for the CDR3 is TGTGCCAGCAGCTCTCGGGACGGGAACACTGAAGCTTTCTTT. Translation gives CASSSRDGNTEAFF.

Ten or more counts support this clonotype. The gene calls are TRBV20-1 and TRBJ1-4; TRBD1 agrees at 11 bases. The CDR3 consists of 14 residues. J was trimmed by 7 bases and V by 5 bases; bases with no gene match: 6. Germline CDR1 and CDR2: DFQATT and SNEGSKA (reference sequence). In nucleotides, the CDR3 is TGCAGTGCTCCACAGGACAGGGGGCGTGAAAAACTGTTTTTT. It specifies CSAPQDRGREKLFF.

The chain combines TRBV7-3 with TRBJ2-1; D uncertain. Trimming cost V 4 bases and J 4 bases, with 8 bases left between them. CDR1 is SGHTA and CDR2 is FQGTGA in the germline V gene. The CDR3 covers 13 residues. The DNA for the CDR3 is TGTGCCAGCAGCTCGGCTACTTACAATGAGCAGTTCTTC. Its protein product is CASSSATYNEQFF.

This clonotype was counted at least ten times. The J gene is TRBJ2-7, the V gene TRBV6-6, with TRBD1 as a possible D gene (5 bases). The germline CDR1 and CDR2 sequences are MNHNY and SVGAGI (reference sequence). V dropped 2 bases and J dropped 6 bases, with 5 bases sitting between them. The CDR3 sequence is 11 residues long. CDR3 DNA: TGTGCCAGCAGTTACCAGGGCGAGCAGTACTTC. Its protein product is CASSYQGEQYF.

This clonotype has ten or more counts. The CDR3 here is CSASRGLLLETQYF. In DNA, the CDR3 is TGCAGTGCTAGTCGGGGACTGCTCTTAGAGACCCAGTACTTC. This sequence joins TRBV20-1 and TRBJ2-5, with D possibly TRBD2 on 6 matching bases. The CDR3 is 14 amino acids. Germline CDR1 DFQATT, CDR2 SNEGSKA (reference sequence). Deletions cut 3 bases from V and 4 bases from J, with 15 bases between.

This clonotype occurred many times. The chain employs TRBV29-1 and TRBJ2-7; D is unresolved. Deletions cut 2 bases from V and 2 bases from J, with 7 bases between. This CDR3 has 12 amino acids. In germline, CDR1 is SQVTM, CDR2 ANQGSEA. The CDR3 DNA reads as TGCAGCGTTGAATGGGGTCCCTACGAGCAGTACTTC. Protein product: CSVEWGPYEQYF.

This clonotype was detected ten times or more. V gene TRBV5-1 combines with J gene TRBJ2-1, with D possibly being TRBD1 or TRBD2 (5 bases each). The germline gives CDR1 SGHRS, CDR2 YFSETQ. The CDR3 spans 12 residues. The ends were cut back, 7 bases at V and 8 bases at J, with 13 bases in the middle. The CDR3 bases are TGCGCCAGCCGGGACCAGTGGGATGAGCAGTTCTTC. It translates to CASRDQWDEQFF.

This clonotype was counted at least ten times. The chain has TRBV5-1 and TRBJ1-1, with D uncertain. V was trimmed by 0 bases and J by 1 base, leaving 7 bases between them. The CDR3 contains 14 residues. The germline V gene encodes CDR1 SGHRS and CDR2 YFSETQ. Here the CDR3 reads CASSLDTSNTEAFF. As DNA, the CDR3 is TGCGCCAGCAGCTTGGACACATCGAACACTGAAGCTTTCTTT.

CDR3 DNA: TGTGCCAGCAGCTGGGAGAATTCAAAATCGTCCTACGAGCAGTACTTC. Its translation is CASSWENSKSSYEQYF. J is TRBJ2-7 and V is TRBV7-9; tentatively, D is TRBD2 (5 bases). V lost 4 bases to trimming and J lost 1 base, with 17 bases between them. The germline CDR1 and CDR2 sequences are SEHNR and FQNEAQ (reference sequence). CDR3 size: 16 residues.

This clonotype was seen only a few times. The chain carries TRBV7-2 and TRBJ2-6; D remains unclear. Germline V gene lookup returns CDR1 SGHTA and CDR2 FQGNSA. This CDR3 spans 14 amino acids. Trimming pared 3 bases from V and 7 bases from J, leaving 10 bases between. This chain's CDR3 is CASSFWGSANVLTF. In DNA form, the CDR3 reads TGTGCCAGCAGCTTCTGGGGAAGCGCCAACGTCCTGACTTTC. Full variable domain (missing parts from reference TRBV7-2 and TRBJ2-6): GAGVSQSPSNKVTEKGKDVELRCDPISGHTALYWYRQSLGQGLEFLIYFQGNSAPDKSGLPSDRFSAERTGGSVSTLTIQRTQQEDSAVYLCASSFWGSANVLTFGAGSRLTVL.

This clonotype was seen repeatedly, ten times or more. The genes are TRBV27 and TRBJ2-3; D unresolved. Per the germline V gene, CDR1 is MNHEY and CDR2 is SMNVEV (reference sequence). The length of the CDR3 is 14 residues. V shed 2 bases and J shed 4 bases, with 10 bases lying between them. The CDR3 here is CASSLGRPPDTQYF. In DNA, the CDR3 is TGTGCCAGCAGTTTAGGTCGGCCCCCAGATACGCAGTATTTT.

The table lists this clonotype with many counts. The chain couples TRBV6-6 to TRBJ2-3, with unresolved D. The germline gives CDR1 MNHNY, CDR2 SVGAGI (reference sequence). V lost 5 bases and J 0 bases, leaving 6 bases between the germline ends. The CDR3 consists of 13 residues. The CDR3 DNA is TGTGCCAGCAGTAACCCAAGCACAGATACGCAGTATTTT. Amino acid sequence: CASSNPSTDTQYF.

In its sample, this clonotype was seen many times. The chain is built from TRBV14 and TRBJ2-7, with D possibly being TRBD1 (6 bases). The germline V gene encodes CDR1 SGHDN and CDR2 FVKESK. The CDR3 totals 15 residues. Trimming cost V 1 base and J 2 bases, with 12 bases left between them. CDR3: CASSQVGAGTYEQYF. The CDR3 DNA reads as TGTGCCAGCAGCCAAGTGGGGGCAGGGACCTACGAGCAGTACTTC.

J is TRBJ1-2 and V is TRBV7-9, with D hard to call. This CDR3 has 13 residues. The V end was cut by 4 bases, the J end by 5 bases, with 11 bases between. Germline CDR1 SEHNR, CDR2 FQNEAQ (reference sequence). CDR3 nucleotides: TGTGCCAGCAGCTCCGGAGACTCTTATGGCTACACCTTC. Translating it yields CASSSGDSYGYTF.

This clonotype was observed many times. The chain combines TRBV7-2 with TRBJ1-2; D is ambiguous. The CDR3 is 13 amino acids. Trimming pared 1 base from V and 4 bases from J, leaving 7 bases between. From germline, CDR1 is SGHTA and CDR2 FQGNSA. Here the CDR3 reads CASSLEQFYGYTF. DNA of the CDR3: TGTGCCAGCAGCTTAGAACAGTTCTATGGCTACACCTTC.

This clonotype was observed many times. The chain has TRBV5-1 and TRBJ2-2; tentative D call: TRBD1 (6 bases). Germline loops: CDR1 SGHRS, CDR2 YFSETQ. The CDR3 is 16 amino acids. V lost 0 bases and J 1 base, leaving 10 bases between the germline ends. CDR3 coding DNA: TGCGCCAGCAGCTTGGACCCCAGGGGGAACACCGGGGAGCTGTTTTTT. Translation gives CASSLDPRGNTGELFF.

CDR3 sequence reads: CSARPASGSYEQYF. CDR3 nucleotides: TGCAGTGCTAGACCGGCTAGCGGCTCCTACGAGCAGTACTTC. The chain combines TRBV20-1 with TRBJ2-7; 7 positions match TRBD2. From germline, CDR1 is DFQATT and CDR2 SNEGSKA (reference sequence). After removal of 2 bases from V and 0 bases from J, the junction contained 4 bases not matched to a gene. The CDR3 extends over 14 amino acids.

Many counts were recorded for this clonotype. One junction end disagrees with the germline gene, perhaps due to a read error. This sequence joins TRBV5-1 and TRBJ2-3; D ambiguous. The CDR3 covers 14 residues. Per the germline V gene, CDR1 is SGHRS and CDR2 is YFSETQ. CDR3 DNA sequence: TGCGCCAGCAGCTTGGTTCGCAGCACACATACGCAGTATTTT. It yields the protein CASSLVRSTHTQYF.

The sample holds a few counts of this clonotype. The rearrangement uses TRBV7-6 and TRBJ1-1; D not resolved. Germline V lookup: CDR1 SGHVS, CDR2 FNYEAQ. This CDR3 spans 14 amino acids. Trimming stripped 1 base from V and 5 bases from J, with 11 bases between. CDR3 protein: CASSLGNRATEAFF. The CDR3 DNA sequence: TGTGCCAGCAGCTTAGGGAATAGGGCAACTGAAGCTTTCTTT.

CDR3 sequence: CASSPLGQGVDTQYF. DNA for the CDR3: TGTGCCAGCAGTCCTCTCGGACAGGGCGTAGATACGCAGTATTTT. This rearrangement joins TRBV12-3 or TRBV12-4 to TRBJ2-3; TRBD1 matches 8 bases. The junction had 9 bases not matched to a gene; V was cut back by 5 bases and J by 5 bases. This CDR3 has 15 amino acids.

This clonotype was counted ten times or more. V is TRBV4-2 and J is TRBJ1-2, with D possibly being TRBD1 (5 bases). Trimming shortened V by 1 base and J by 4 bases, and 10 bases separated the two germline ends. Germline CDR1 reads LGHNA; CDR2 reads YNFKEQ. CDR3 size: 14 residues. The CDR3 is CASSQAGTPYGYTF. CDR3 coding DNA: TGTGCCAGCAGCCAAGCAGGGACTCCCTATGGCTACACCTTC.

This clonotype was picked up many times. The V and J genes are TRBV5-1 and TRBJ2-7, with D hard to call. This CDR3 is built from 13 residues. Looked up from germline, CDR1 is SGHRS and CDR2 is YFSETQ. Trimming shortened V by 4 bases and J by 2 bases, and 10 bases separated the two germline ends. The CDR3 nucleotides are TGCGCCAGCAGCGGCCCATCAACCTACGAGCAGTACTTC. Its translation: CASSGPSTYEQYF. Based on the CDR3 plus reference TRBV5-1 and TRBJ2-7, the full variable domain is KAGVTQTPRYLIKTRGQQVTLSCSPISGHRSVSWYQQTPGQGLQFLFEYFSETQRNKGNFPGRFSGRQFSNSRSEMNVSTLELGDSALYLCASSGPSTYEQYFGPGTRLTVT.

The chain carries TRBV28 and TRBJ2-6; tentatively, D is TRBD1 (6 bases). The CDR3 sequence is 15 residues long. Germline V gene data show CDR1 as MDHEN and CDR2 as SYDVKM. V lost 6 bases and J lost 4, with 13 bases in between. The CDR3 nucleotides read TGTGCCAGCAGGACTCAGGGGTTGGGGGCCAACGTCCTGACTTTC. As protein: CASRTQGLGANVLTF.

In its sample, this clonotype was seen many times. The chain combines TRBV7-9 with TRBJ2-2; possibly TRBD1 for D (5 bases). The germline V and J ends were trimmed by 5 bases and 1 base, with 11 bases remaining between them. The CDR3 sequence is 15 residues long. Germline CDR1 reads SEHNR; CDR2 reads FQNEAQ (reference sequence). The chain's CDR3 is CASSTQDRNTGELFF. CDR3 sequence (DNA): TGTGCCAGCAGCACTCAAGACAGGAACACCGGGGAGCTGTTTTTT.

This clonotype appeared many times. The chain carries TRBV25-1 and TRBJ2-2; no definite D call. The germline V gene encodes CDR1 MGHDK and CDR2 SYGVNS. This CDR3 has 11 residues. V was shortened by 4 bases and J by 8 bases, with 5 bases between the two germline ends. This CDR3 reads CASSGGGELFF. The CDR3 region has the DNA TGTGCCAGCAGTGGGGGAGGGGAGCTGTTTTTT.

This clonotype was observed many times. The V call is TRBV15, the J call TRBJ1-1, with 7 bases aligning to TRBD1. Trimming cost V 0 bases and J 4 bases; bases outside gene matches: 8. Germline assignment: CDR1 LNHNV and CDR2 YYDKDF (reference sequence). This CDR3 contains 16 residues. The CDR3 is CATSRDFSAGGTEAFF. The CDR3 nucleotides are TGTGCCACCAGCAGAGATTTCAGCGCAGGGGGCACTGAAGCTTTCTTT.